What follows is one T cell receptor (beta chain) and its context. Other nucleotide sequences from this sample produce the same CDR3. The entry originates in a study of blood T cell repertoires in COVID-19. Looking at the study overall: Specimens from acute and convalescent COVID-19 originated in the United States, Italy and Spain. Sources were T cells, B-cell-depleted T cells, or PBMCs; the material itself was cDNA or gDNA.

The CDR3 totals 14 residues. V gave up 4 bases and J gave up 8 bases; unmatched junction bases: 7. The germline gives CDR1 SGHRS, CDR2 YFSETQ. Authors' data handling: Reference gene primer amplification gave nucleated cell count estimates. TCRdb's copy holds only in-frame clones and misses some; the assay was immunoSEQ multiplex PCR. The DNA was the basis for D and trimming; V, J and clone size are from that table. The profile shows hundreds of thousands of clones, 85% to 90% of them singletons. The TCR comes from a man at least 80 years old with acute or convalescent COVID-19. The sample taken for sequencing was peripheral blood. The rearrangement joins TRBV5-1 to TRBJ1-4; 8 bases are shared with TRBD1. CDR3 residues: CASSLGQGREKLFF. The CDR3 DNA sequence: TGCGCCAGCAGCCTTGGACAGGGTCGCGAAAAACTGTTTTTT.